Listed here are 7 T cell receptor beta chains from one sample, sequenced in a study of blood T cell repertoires in COVID-19. Sequenced by immunoSEQ multiplex PCR; TCRdb stores in-frame clones only, minus some. The sample lists about 230,000 clones; over 80% were seen once. Sequencing input: peripheral blood. These receptors were taken from a woman aged 25 to 45 with COVID-19, enrolled during active disease.

This sequence joins TRBV29-1 and TRBJ1-1; D ambiguous. Between the trimmed V and J ends, which lost 8 bases and 5 bases, there was a span of 12 bases. Germline CDR1 is SQVTM and CDR2 is ANQGSEA. The CDR3 runs 11 residues. The CDR3 bases are TGCAGCATTAGCCTCCGGACTGAAGCTTTCTTT. It codes for CSISLRTEAFF. Using reference TRBV29-1 and TRBJ1-1 for the parts outside the CDR3, the full variable domain is SAVISQKPSRDICQRGTSLTIQCQVDSQVTMMFWYRQQPGQSLTLIATANQGSEATYESGFVIDKFPISRPNLTFSTLTVSNMSPEDSSIYLCSISLRTEAFFGQGTRLTVV.

V is TRBV5-1 and J is TRBJ2-1; TRBD1 matches at 10 bases. The germline gives CDR1 SGHRS, CDR2 YFSETQ. This CDR3 spans 15 amino acids. The junction had 4 bases not matched to a gene; V was cut back by 0 bases and J by 7 bases. The CDR3 DNA reads as TGCGCCAGCAGCTTGGGGGGACAGGGGATGAATGAGCAGTTCTTC. Its translation: CASSLGGQGMNEQFF.

This chain links TRBV19 with TRBJ2-3, with unresolved D. V dropped 6 bases and J dropped 4 bases, with 20 bases sitting between them. This CDR3 is 16 amino acids long. The germline V gene encodes CDR1 LNHDA and CDR2 SQIVND (reference sequence). In nucleotides, the CDR3 is TGTGCCAGTAGCCCCCTGGTGGCCGCCGTCGCAGATACGCAGTATTTT. Translating it yields CASSPLVAAVADTQYF.

The chain employs TRBV7-9 and TRBJ1-1, with D perhaps TRBD1 (5 bases). V was clipped by 5 bases and J by 1 base, with 11 bases between them. CDR1 and CDR2 from the germline V gene are SEHNR and FQNEAQ (reference sequence). There are 14 residues in the CDR3. CDR3 sequence: CASSPTGENTEAFF. CDR3 sequence (DNA): TGTGCCAGCAGCCCAACAGGCGAGAACACTGAAGCTTTCTTT. Full variable domain (rest looked up from reference TRBV7-9 and TRBJ1-1): DTGVSQNPRHKITKRGQNVTFRCDPISEHNRLYWYRQTLGQGPEFLTYFQNEAQLEKSRLLSDRFSAERPKGSFSTLEIQRTEQGDSAMYLCASSPTGENTEAFFGQGTRLTVV.

This clone showed up just once. J is TRBJ2-3 and V is TRBV6-2 or TRBV6-3; 8 nucleotides agree with TRBD1. The CDR3 is made up of 15 amino acids. Germline values: CDR1 MNHEY, CDR2 SVGEGT. V dropped 4 bases and J dropped 4; count of bases not matched to a gene: 7. The CDR3 region has the DNA TGTGCCAGCAGTTTGGTACAGGGGGGTGCAGATACGCAGTATTTT. Translating it yields CASSLVQGGADTQYF.

The genes are TRBV28 and TRBJ1-2, with 8 positions matching TRBD1. Germline trimming cut 6 bases from V and 6 bases from J; bases unmatched to any gene: 9. Germline loops: CDR1 MDHEN, CDR2 SYDVKM. The CDR3 sequence is 14 residues long. Here the CDR3 reads CASRIQGVGDGYTF. CDR3 bases: TGTGCCAGCAGGATACAGGGGGTCGGAGATGGCTACACCTTC.

The chain combines TRBV5-1 with TRBJ2-3, with 8 bases that match TRBD2. The germline CDR1 and CDR2 sequences are SGHRS and YFSETQ. The V gene end was trimmed by 4 bases and the J gene end by 5 bases; junction bases not matched to a gene: 9. The CDR3 extends over 15 amino acids. CDR3 loop: CASSPGTSILDTQYF. CDR3 nucleotide sequence: TGCGCCAGCAGCCCCGGGACTAGTATCTTAGATACGCAGTATTTT.